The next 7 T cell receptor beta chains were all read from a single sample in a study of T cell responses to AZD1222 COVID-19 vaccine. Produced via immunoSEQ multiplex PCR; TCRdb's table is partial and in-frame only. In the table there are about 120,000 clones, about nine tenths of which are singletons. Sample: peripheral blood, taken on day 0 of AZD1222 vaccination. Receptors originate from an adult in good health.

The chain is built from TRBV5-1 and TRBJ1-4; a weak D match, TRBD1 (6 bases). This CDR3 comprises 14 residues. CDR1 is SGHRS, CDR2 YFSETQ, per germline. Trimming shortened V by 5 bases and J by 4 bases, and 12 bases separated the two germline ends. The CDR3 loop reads CASSQGRGNEKLFF. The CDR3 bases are TGCGCCAGCAGTCAGGGGCGTGGTAATGAAAAACTGTTTTTT.

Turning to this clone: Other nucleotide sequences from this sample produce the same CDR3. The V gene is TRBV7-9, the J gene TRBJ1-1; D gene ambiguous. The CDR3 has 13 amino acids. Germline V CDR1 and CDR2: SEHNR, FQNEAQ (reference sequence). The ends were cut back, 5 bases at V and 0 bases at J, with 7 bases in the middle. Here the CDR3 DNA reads TGTGCCAGCAGCCTCCAGTTGAACACTGAAGCTTTCTTT. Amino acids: CASSLQLNTEAFF.

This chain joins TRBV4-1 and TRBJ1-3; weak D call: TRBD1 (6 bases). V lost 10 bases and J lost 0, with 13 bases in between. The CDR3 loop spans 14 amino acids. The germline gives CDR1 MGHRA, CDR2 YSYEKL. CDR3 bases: TGCGCCACCCGGGGGCCCAGCTCTGGAAACACCATATATTTT. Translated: CATRGPSSGNTIYF.

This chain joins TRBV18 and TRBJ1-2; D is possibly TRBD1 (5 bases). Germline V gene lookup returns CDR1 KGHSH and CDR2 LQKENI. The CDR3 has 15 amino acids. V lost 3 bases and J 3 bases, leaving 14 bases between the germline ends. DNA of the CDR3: TGTGCCAGCTCACCCAACCCACAGGTTGACTATGGCTACACCTTC. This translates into CASSPNPQVDYGYTF.

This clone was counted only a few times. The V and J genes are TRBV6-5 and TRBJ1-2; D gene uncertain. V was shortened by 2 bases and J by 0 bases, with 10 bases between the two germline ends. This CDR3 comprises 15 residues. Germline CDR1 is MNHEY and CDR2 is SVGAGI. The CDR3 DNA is TGTGCCAGCAGTTACGAAGGAGGGACTAACTATGGCTACACCTTC. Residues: CASSYEGGTNYGYTF.

CDR3 in amino acids: CSVSTGVHEQFF. CDR3 in DNA: TGCAGCGTTTCGACAGGGGTTCATGAGCAGTTCTTC. The chain links TRBV29-1 to TRBJ2-1, with 8 nucleotides matching TRBD1. V lost 5 bases and J lost 8; bases outside the gene matches: 5. Germline CDR1 is SQVTM and CDR2 is ANQGSEA. The CDR3 is made up of 12 amino acids.

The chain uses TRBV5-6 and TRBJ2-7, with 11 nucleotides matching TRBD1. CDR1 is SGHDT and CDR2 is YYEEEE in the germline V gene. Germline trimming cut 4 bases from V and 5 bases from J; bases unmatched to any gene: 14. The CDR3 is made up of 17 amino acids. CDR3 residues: CASSLARTGGDVDEQYF. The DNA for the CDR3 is TGTGCCAGCAGCCTGGCTAGGACAGGGGGCGACGTCGACGAGCAGTACTTC.